This TCR beta chain appears in the sequencing data of a study of blood T cell repertoires in COVID-19. Study at large: Collection of acute and convalescent COVID-19 samples took place in the United States, Italy and Spain.

Authors' processing steps: From reference gene primer amplification, estimates of nucleated cell counts were derived. Here immunoSEQ multiplex PCR was the method, and the copy in TCRdb shows in-frame clones only, minus some. V and J calls and clone size are copied from that table; D and trimming were computed from the DNA. The repertoire includes fewer than 300,000 clones, about 85% of them detected once, and around 1% sits in the top ten. The CDR3 extends over 15 amino acids. Germline CDR1 is SGDLS and CDR2 is YYNGEE. Trimming stripped 0 bases from V and 7 bases from J, with 11 bases between. Specimen: peripheral blood. This clonotype was obtained from a human donor with COVID-19, enrolled during active disease. The donor label of this sample is uncertain. V and J are TRBV9 and TRBJ1-6, with D possibly TRBD1 on 5 matching bases. The CDR3 coding sequence is TGTGCCAGCAGCGTAGGACCGGGACTCAATTCACCCCTCCACTTT. Amino acid sequence: CASSVGPGLNSPLHF.